The rows below give T cell receptor beta chains drawn from one sample of a study of beta chain features in type 1 diabetes. TCRdb's copy holds only in-frame clones and misses some; the assay was immunoSEQ multiplex PCR. The sample lists under 450,000 clones, roughly 16% occurring once. Material for sequencing was naive CD4+ T cells from blood. Every receptor here comes from a woman aged 18-35 years in good health. Both conserved end residues are part of each CDR3. Each record gives: V gene, CDR3 length, clone size, J gene, D gene, CDR3 DNA, CDR3 protein. D genes are given only for firm matches. Clone size is shown for a subset of rows, as once, few, many or a class of expanded clone.

V: TRBV29-1; length: 13; size: few; J: TRBJ2-1; D: TRBD2; DNA: TGCAGCGTCCTAGCGGGAGTATTCAATGAGCAGTTCTTC; CDR3: CSVLAGVFNEQFF
V: TRBV9; length: 14; size: few; J: TRBJ2-3; D: NA; DNA: TGTGCCAGCAGCGTTTCGGGAGCATCAGATACGCAGTATTTT; CDR3: CASSVSGASDTQYF
V: TRBV28; length: 16; size: NA; J: TRBJ2-5; D: TRBD2; DNA: TGTGCCAGCAGTCCCGGGAGGGCTGTGGGGAAAGAGACCCAGTACTTC; CDR3: CASSPGRAVGKETQYF
V: TRBV9; length: 16; size: NA; J: TRBJ2-7; D: TRBD2; DNA: TGTGCCAGCAGCGTAGGAGGGAGCGGGGCGAAATACGAGCAGTACTTC; CDR3: CASSVGGSGAKYEQYF
V: TRBV7-2; length: 15; size: few; J: TRBJ1-5; D: NA; DNA: TGTGCCAGCTTATGGGGGCAGGGTGAGGGTCAGCCCCAGCATTTT; CDR3: CASLWGQGEGQPQHF
V: TRBV5-4; length: 15; size: few; J: TRBJ2-5; D: NA; DNA: TGTGCCAGCAGCCGGGCCGGGACACGACAAGAGACCCAGTACTTC; CDR3: CASSRAGTRQETQYF
V: TRBV7-2; length: 12; size: few; J: TRBJ2-7; D: NA; DNA: TGTGCCAGCAGCTTCTATTTAGACGAGCAGTACTTC; CDR3: CASSFYLDEQYF
V: TRBV28; length: 15; size: NA; J: TRBJ2-4; D: NA; DNA: TGTGCCAGCTCCTCACAGCGGGCTTGGGGAAACATTCAGTACTTC; CDR3: CASSSQRAWGNIQYF
V: TRBV28; length: 14; size: few; J: TRBJ2-7; D: TRBD2; DNA: TGTGCCAGCAGTCCCCCGATAGCGGGATCCGAGCAGTACTTC; CDR3: CASSPPIAGSEQYF
V: TRBV2; length: 19; size: few; J: TRBJ2-3; D: NA; DNA: TGTGCCAGCAGTGAACGGGCAGGAGCATTTAGCGGTAGCACAGATACGCAGTATTTT; CDR3: CASSERAGAFSGSTDTQYF
V: TRBV7-3; length: 12; size: NA; J: TRBJ2-7; D: NA; DNA: TGTGCCAGCAGCTTGACCGGGTCCGAGCAGTACTTC; CDR3: CASSLTGSEQYF
V: TRBV9; length: 13; size: NA; J: TRBJ1-1; D: NA; DNA: TGTGCCAGCAGCGTTGACCCGGGGACTGAAGCTTTCTTT; CDR3: CASSVDPGTEAFF
V: TRBV7-2; length: 15; size: few; J: TRBJ2-5; D: TRBD2; DNA: TGTGCCAGCAGCTTACAACTAGCGGGAGGAGAGACCCAGTACTTC; CDR3: CASSLQLAGGETQYF
V: TRBV5-1; length: 15; size: few; J: TRBJ1-1; D: TRBD1; DNA: TGCGCCAGCAGCCCGGTAAGACAGGGGAACACTGAAGCTTTCTTT; CDR3: CASSPVRQGNTEAFF
V: TRBV18; length: 18; size: NA; J: TRBJ2-3; D: TRBD2; DNA: TGTGCCAGCTCACCGTACGGGAGCGGGAGTAGGAGCACAGATACGCAGTATTTT; CDR3: CASSPYGSGSRSTDTQYF
V: TRBV28; length: 14; size: NA; J: TRBJ1-5; D: NA; DNA: TGTGCCAGCATTCGGGACACCCTATATCAGCCCCAGCATTTT; CDR3: CASIRDTLYQPQHF
V: TRBV29-1; length: 13; size: NA; J: TRBJ1-4; D: NA; DNA: TGCAGCATTCAAGGGACGGGAGGCGAAAAACTGTTTTTT; CDR3: CSIQGTGGEKLFF
V: TRBV5-1; length: 13; size: NA; J: TRBJ2-7; D: TRBD2; DNA: TGCGCCAGCAGTAGCGGGAGCTTCTACGAGCAGTACTTC; CDR3: CASSSGSFYEQYF
V: TRBV5-1; length: 15; size: few; J: TRBJ2-5; D: TRBD1; DNA: TGCGCCAGCAGCTGGCCAGGACAGGGTATAGAGACCCAGTACTTC; CDR3: CASSWPGQGIETQYF
V: TRBV30; length: 13; size: NA; J: TRBJ1-2; D: NA; DNA: TGTGCCTGGAGTAACACCGTGAACTATGGCTACACCTTC; CDR3: CAWSNTVNYGYTF
V: TRBV21-1; length: 13; size: NA; J: TRBJ2-4; D: NA; DNA: TGTGCCAGCAGCAAGATGAGGGAAAACATTCAGTACTTC; CDR3: CASSKMRENIQYF
V: TRBV28; length: 16; size: NA; J: TRBJ2-5; D: TRBD1; DNA: TGTGCCAGCAGTTCACGGACAGGGGGACTGGGAGAGACCCAGTACTTC; CDR3: CASSSRTGGLGETQYF
V: TRBV5-1; length: 11; size: NA; J: TRBJ2-3; D: NA; DNA: TGCGCCAGCTACGGGACAGATACGCAGTATTTT; CDR3: CASYGTDTQYF
V: TRBV15; length: 15; size: NA; J: TRBJ1-5; D: NA; DNA: TGTGCCACTTCCCCCCGGGGGGACGGGAATCAGCCCCAGCATTTT; CDR3: CATSPRGDGNQPQHF
V: TRBV6-4; length: 17; size: NA; J: TRBJ2-3; D: TRBD2; DNA: TGTGCCAGCAGTGAAGGAGGGACTAGTCGGCCGACAGATACGCAGTATTTT; CDR3: CASSEGGTSRPTDTQYF
V: TRBV7-2; length: 18; size: NA; J: TRBJ2-5; D: TRBD2; DNA: TGTGCCAGCAGCTGGGGACTAGCGGGAGGGCGATCGACAGAGACCCAGTACTTC; CDR3: CASSWGLAGGRSTETQYF
V: TRBV18; length: 14; size: NA; J: TRBJ2-1; D: TRBD1; DNA: TGTGCCAGCTCATTACGACAGGGTGGCAATGAGCAGTTCTTC; CDR3: CASSLRQGGNEQFF